The 11 T cell receptor beta chains given below trace back to one sample, sequenced in a study of CD8+CD57+ T cells in acquired aplastic anemia (dated 2018 in TCRdb). Reads for this sample came from an Illumina HiSeq 2000. Genomic DNA was used as template for profiling of TCR beta VDJ combinations and CDR3 sequences. The public reads were quality trimmed at Q25 with fastp and then assembled into clones with MiXCR by TCRdb, keeping productive beta chains. Entries that share a CDR3 protein sequence are merged under the most common genes and DNA. The sample table holds approximately 98,000 distinct CDR3 sequences, of which roughly 50% were seen once. The ten largest clones capture roughly 31% of the sample. Sample: sorted CD4+, CD8+, or CD8+CD57+ T cells (not recorded which) from PBMCs. These receptors originate from a human donor in good health, serving as a control.

Comments on this clonotype: At one boundary the junction diverges from the germline segment, which might be a read error. The chain couples TRBV7-9 to TRBJ2-7; no firm D call. Germline CDR1 SEHNR, CDR2 FQNEAQ (reference sequence). CDR3 size: 14 residues. The CDR3 DNA reads TGTGCCAGCAGCTTCCCCAGTGGATCCTACGAGCAGTACTTT. It encodes CASSFPSGSYEQYF.

As for this clonotype: This may be a read error, as it is one base from a much larger clone. The chain uses TRBV7-3 and TRBJ2-3, with 10 bases aligning to TRBD1. Germline CDR1 reads SGHTA; CDR2 reads FQGTGA. The CDR3 is 15 residues long. CDR3 sequence (DNA): TGTCCCAGCAGCTGGACAGGGGGGGACACAGATACGCAGTATTTT. Its translation: CPSSWTGGDTDTQYF. Drawing the rest from reference TRBV7-3 and TRBJ2-3, the complete variable domain is GAGVSQTPSNKVTEKGKYVELRCDPISGHTALYWYRQSLGQGPEFLIYFQGTGAADDSGLPNDRFFAVRPEGSVSTLKIQRTERGDSAVYLCPSSWTGGDTDTQYFGPGTRLTVL.

In its sample, this clonotype was seen a few times. The rearrangement uses TRBV15 and TRBJ1-2; 7 bases map to TRBD1. This CDR3 has 13 residues. J was trimmed by 2 bases and V by 5 bases; bases with no gene match: 2. In germline, CDR1 is LNHNV, CDR2 YYDKDF (reference sequence). CDR3 amino acids: CATSRGGNYGYTF. CDR3 nucleotide sequence: TGTGCCACCAGCCGAGGGGGCAACTATGGCTACACCTTC. The full variable domain, completed using reference TRBV15 and TRBJ1-2, is DAMVIQNPRYQVTQFGKPVTLSCSQTLNHNVMYWYQQKSSQAPKLLFHYYDKDFNNEADTPDNFQSRRPNTSFCFLDIRSPGLGDTAMYLCATSRGGNYGYTFGSGTRLTVV.

V gene TRBV7-3 combines with J gene TRBJ2-3; no definite D call. This CDR3 contains 15 residues. Looked up from germline, CDR1 is SGHTA and CDR2 is FQGTGA. The V and J ends lost 0 bases and 6 bases respectively, with 13 bases between them. This chain's CDR3 is CASSLTLGRSDTQYF. The CDR3 DNA reads as TGTGCCAGCAGCTTAACGCTTGGTAGGAGTGATACGCAGTATTTT.

This clonotype was observed a single time. This chain connects TRBV10-3 to TRBJ2-2; D is ambiguous. The DNA end is a closer match to TRBJ1-1, so the J assignment may be wrong. The germline gives CDR1 ENHRY, CDR2 SYGVKD. The CDR3 runs 11 residues. In DNA, the CDR3 is TGTGCCACAGAGGACCGTAAAGGAGCTTTCTTT. Protein sequence: CATEDRKGAFF.

The J gene is TRBJ2-2, the V gene TRBV2, with D uncertain. The CDR3 spans 13 residues. Trimming cost V 2 bases and J 5 bases, with 6 bases left between them. Germline assignment: CDR1 SNHLY and CDR2 FYNNEI. CDR3 nucleotides: TGTGCCAGCAGTGAATGGGATACCGGGGAGCTGTTTTTT. Translation: CASSEWDTGELFF.

The rearrangement links TRBV7-3 to TRBJ1-2; unclear D gene. The CDR3 consists of 14 residues. Germline CDR1 is SGHTA and CDR2 is FQGTGA. Trimming shortened V by 6 bases and J by 4 bases, and 15 bases separated the two germline ends. The CDR3 DNA follows: TGTGCCAGCAGGTCCCCAGGCATTCGCTATGGCTACACCTTC. This translates into CASRSPGIRYGYTF.

This clonotype has at least ten counts. The CDR3 protein is CASSQDSGANVLTF. In DNA form, the CDR3 reads TGTGCCAGCAGCCAGGACTCTGGGGCCAACGTCCTGACTTTC. The rearrangement joins TRBV3-1 to TRBJ2-6, with D unclear. Per germline, CDR1 LGHDT and CDR2 YNNKEL (reference sequence). The CDR3 is 14 amino acids. Trimming cost V 3 bases and J 0 bases, with 3 bases left between them.

The chain combines TRBV9 with TRBJ1-5; TRBD1 is a possible D gene (5 bases). The germline V and J ends were trimmed by 3 bases and 5 bases, with 15 bases remaining between them. Germline values: CDR1 SGDLS, CDR2 YYNGEE. The CDR3 is 15 amino acids. The CDR3 DNA reads as TGTGCCAGCAGCGGGGACCTATCAGCGGATCAGCCCCAGCATTTT. It specifies CASSGDLSADQPQHF.

This clonotype was picked up many times. The chain employs TRBV13 and TRBJ2-7; the D gene is possibly TRBD2 (6 bases). Trimming removed 4 bases at V and 3 bases at J, with 13 bases between. CDR3 length: 14 amino acids. CDR1 and CDR2 (germline): PRHDT, FYEKMQ (reference sequence). CDR3 residues: CASSYAGTDYEQYF. The CDR3 nucleotides read TGTGCCAGCAGCTACGCCGGGACTGACTACGAGCAGTACTTC.

The chain recombines TRBV2 with TRBJ1-5, with D unclear. Trimming took off 2 bases at V and 9 bases at J, with 17 bases between the two ends. CDR3 length: 15 residues. Germline V CDR1 and CDR2: SNHLY, FYNNEI. CDR3 sequence: CASSELPGPTGPQHF. The DNA for the CDR3 is TGTGCCAGCAGTGAACTTCCCGGGCCGACTGGGCCCCAGCATTTT.